This passage covers 5 T cell receptor beta chains from one sample sequenced in a study of T cell changes during pregnancy in multiple sclerosis. Assay: immunoSEQ multiplex PCR; the TCRdb copy retains only in-frame clones and omits some. The sample contains roughly 51,000 clones, around 92% of which appear only once. The sample here was CD4+ T cells from peripheral blood mononuclear cells, taken after pregnancy. The receptors were gathered from a female donor in good health, enrolled as a control in a pregnancy study.

The rearrangement joins TRBV7-6 to TRBJ1-1; D uncertain. There are 13 residues in the CDR3. Trimming took 5 bases from V and 1 from J, leaving 8 bases between them. The germline CDR1 and CDR2 sequences are SGHVS and FNYEAQ. CDR3 sequence: CASSQTWNTEAFF. CDR3 nucleotide sequence: TGTGCCAGCAGCCAGACTTGGAACACTGAAGCTTTCTTT.

The chain couples TRBV19 to TRBJ2-3, with 7 bases aligning to TRBD1. The germline gives CDR1 LNHDA, CDR2 SQIVND (reference sequence). Trimming at V came to 4 bases and at J to 2 bases, leaving 9 bases not matched to a gene. The CDR3 is 16 residues long. This CDR3 reads CASSTARTGVTDTQYF. In DNA, the CDR3 is TGTGCCAGTAGTACAGCAAGGACAGGAGTCACAGATACGCAGTATTTT.

CDR3 in amino acids: CASSPRQGSYEQYF. The CDR3 nucleotides are TGTGCCAGCAGCCCCAGACAGGGATCCTACGAGCAGTACTTC. The genes are TRBV7-6 and TRBJ2-7; 7 bases match TRBD1. The CDR3 totals 14 residues. Germline lookup yields CDR1 SGHVS and CDR2 FNYEAQ. The V gene end was trimmed by 5 bases and the J gene end by 1 base; junction bases not matched to a gene: 5.

V gene TRBV4-2 combines with J gene TRBJ1-6, with TRBD1 as a possible D gene (5 bases). Trimming left V 2 bases short and J 7 bases short, with 12 bases between. The CDR3 extends over 15 amino acids. Looked up from germline, CDR1 is LGHNA and CDR2 is YNFKEQ. CDR3 residues: CASSQYDSLNSPLHF. CDR3 DNA: TGTGCCAGCAGCCAATACGACAGCCTGAATTCACCCCTCCACTTT.

The chain links TRBV4-3 to TRBJ1-2, with 7 nucleotides matching TRBD1. V dropped 4 bases and J dropped 5; count of bases not matched to a gene: 10. The CDR3 is 15 amino acids. CDR1 LGHNA and CDR2 YSLEER come from the germline V gene. CDR3 in DNA: TGCGCCAGCAGCCTTAGACGTACAGGGGAATATGGCTACACCTTC. Its protein product is CASSLRRTGEYGYTF.